This T cell receptor beta chain originates from a study of tumor-infiltrating lymphocytes in oesophageal squamous cell carcinoma. TCRdb recomputed calls from the PCR reads with MiXCR, one row per CDR3 protein. The table records more than 15,000 distinct CDR3 sequences, around 40% of them present only once. In this sample, this clonotype turned up many times. This TCR was recovered from a female donor with esophageal squamous cell carcinoma. Sequencing was done on a sample of normal esophageal tissue next to the tumor.

The CDR3 coding sequence is TGCGCCAGCAGCTTTGAACAGGGGACAACTGAAGCTTTCTTT. This codes for CASSFEQGTTEAFF. The genes are TRBV5-1 and TRBJ1-1; 7 bases fit TRBD1. Trimming cost V 2 bases and J 5 bases; bases outside gene matches: 6. The CDR3 totals 14 residues. Germline loops: CDR1 SGHRS, CDR2 YFSETQ.